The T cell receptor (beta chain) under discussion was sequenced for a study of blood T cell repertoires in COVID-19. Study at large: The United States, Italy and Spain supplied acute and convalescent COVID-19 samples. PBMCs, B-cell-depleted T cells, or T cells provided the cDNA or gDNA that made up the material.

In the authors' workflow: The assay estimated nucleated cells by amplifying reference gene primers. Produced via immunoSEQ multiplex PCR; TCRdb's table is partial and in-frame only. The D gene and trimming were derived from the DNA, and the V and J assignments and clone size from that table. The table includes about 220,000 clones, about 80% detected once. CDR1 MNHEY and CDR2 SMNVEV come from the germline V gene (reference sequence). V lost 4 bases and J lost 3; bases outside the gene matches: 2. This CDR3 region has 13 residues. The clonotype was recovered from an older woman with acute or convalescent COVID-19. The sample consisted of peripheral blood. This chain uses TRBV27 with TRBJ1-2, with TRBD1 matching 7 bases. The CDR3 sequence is CASSYTGDYGYTF. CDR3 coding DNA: TGTGCCAGCAGTTACACAGGGGACTATGGCTACACCTTC.